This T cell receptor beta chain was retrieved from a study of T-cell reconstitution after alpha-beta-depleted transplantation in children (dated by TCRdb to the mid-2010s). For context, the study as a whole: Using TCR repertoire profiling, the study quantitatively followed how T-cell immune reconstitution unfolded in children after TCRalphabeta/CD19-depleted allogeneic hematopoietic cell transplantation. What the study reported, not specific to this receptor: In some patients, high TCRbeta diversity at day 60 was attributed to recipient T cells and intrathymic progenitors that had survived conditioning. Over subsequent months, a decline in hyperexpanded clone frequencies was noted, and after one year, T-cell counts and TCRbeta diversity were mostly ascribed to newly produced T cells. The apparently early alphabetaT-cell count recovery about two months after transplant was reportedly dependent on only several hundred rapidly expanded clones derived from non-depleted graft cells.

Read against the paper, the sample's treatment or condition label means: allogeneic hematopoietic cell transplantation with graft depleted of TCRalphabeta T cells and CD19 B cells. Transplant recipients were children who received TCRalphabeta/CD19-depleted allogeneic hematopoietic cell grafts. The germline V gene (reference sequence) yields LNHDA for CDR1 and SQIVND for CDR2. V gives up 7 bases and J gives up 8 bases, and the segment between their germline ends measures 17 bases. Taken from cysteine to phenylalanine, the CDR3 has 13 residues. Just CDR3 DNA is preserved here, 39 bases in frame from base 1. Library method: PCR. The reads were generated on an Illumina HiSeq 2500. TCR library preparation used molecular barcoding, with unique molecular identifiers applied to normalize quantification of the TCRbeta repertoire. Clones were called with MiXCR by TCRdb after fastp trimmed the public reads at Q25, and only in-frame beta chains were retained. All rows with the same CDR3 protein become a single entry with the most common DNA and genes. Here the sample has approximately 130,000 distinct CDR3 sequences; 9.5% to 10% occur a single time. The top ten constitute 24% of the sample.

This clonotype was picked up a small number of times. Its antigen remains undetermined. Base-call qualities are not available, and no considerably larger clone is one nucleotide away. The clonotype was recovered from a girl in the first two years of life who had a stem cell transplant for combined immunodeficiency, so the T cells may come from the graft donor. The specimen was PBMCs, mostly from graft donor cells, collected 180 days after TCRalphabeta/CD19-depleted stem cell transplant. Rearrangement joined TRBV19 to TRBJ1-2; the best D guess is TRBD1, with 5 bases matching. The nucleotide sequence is TGTGCCAGTACCAGACGGGGGACGAGAGGCTACACCTTC. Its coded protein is CASTRRGTRGYTF.